The next 20 T cell receptor beta chains were all read from a single sample in a study of identical twins (TCRdb year 2016). The receptor library was made with 5' RACE. TCRdb lists the instrument as Illumina HiSeq 2000. In-frame beta chains were kept once TCRdb had trimmed the public reads at Q25 with fastp and called clones with MiXCR. Identical CDR3 protein sequences are pooled into one entry, listed with their most common genes and DNA. Present in this sample are some 1,700,000 distinct CDR3 sequences, around a third of which were seen just once. Together, the top ten hold approximately 0.29% of the sample. The sample comprised cord blood. The receptor set was obtained from a newborn girl in good health.

This clonotype is a singleton in its sample. V gene TRBV5-1 combines with J gene TRBJ1-2; maybe TRBD1 (6 bases). The CDR3 length is 15 residues. Germline CDR1 reads SGHRS; CDR2 reads YFSETQ. The V and J ends lost 1 base and 6 bases respectively, with 16 bases between them. The CDR3 here is CASSLLPQGRDGYTF. DNA for the CDR3: TGCGCCAGCAGCTTGCTCCCACAGGGCCGGGATGGCTACACCTTC.

In this sample, this clonotype turned up many times. The chain employs TRBV12-3 or TRBV12-4 and TRBJ1-1, with TRBD1 identical over 7 bases. V trimming: 5 bases; J trimming: 2 bases; junction bases outside the gene matches: 5. The CDR3 has 14 amino acids. The DNA of the CDR3 is TGTGCCAGCAGTATCCGGGACAGAAACACTGAAGCTTTCTTT. This codes for CASSIRDRNTEAFF.

The chain carries TRBV4-2 and TRBJ2-2; D is uncertain. Trimming cost V 0 bases and J 3 bases, with 5 bases left between them. The CDR3 extends over 14 amino acids. CDR1 is LGHNA and CDR2 is YNFKEQ in the germline V gene. CDR3 DNA: TGTGCCAGCAGCCAAGAAAGACACACCGGGGAGCTGTTTTTT. It yields the protein CASSQERHTGELFF.

The rearrangement links TRBV2 to TRBJ2-1; D is possibly TRBD2 (5 bases). The CDR3 is made up of 14 amino acids. CDR1 SNHLY and CDR2 FYNNEI come from the germline V gene. Between the trimmed V and J ends, which lost 8 bases and 7 bases, there was a span of 18 bases. This chain's CDR3 is CASGYYLEGNEQFF. As DNA, the CDR3 is TGTGCCAGCGGCTATTATCTTGAGGGTAATGAGCAGTTCTTC.

The gene calls are TRBV12-5 and TRBJ2-5, with D maybe TRBD1 (6 bases). There are 14 residues in the CDR3. From germline, CDR1 is LGHNT and CDR2 FRNRAP. V dropped 1 base and J dropped 11 bases, with 17 bases sitting between them. CDR3 DNA sequence: TGTGCTAGTGGTTTGGATTCCCGGGACAATGAGCAGTACTTC. It translates to CASGLDSRDNEQYF.

The rearrangement links TRBV27 to TRBJ2-1; D not resolved. CDR3 length equals 15 residues. V lost 3 bases and J lost 3, with 12 bases in between. Per the germline V gene, CDR1 is MNHEY and CDR2 is SMNVEV (reference sequence). CDR3 protein: CASSFTTTLYNEQFF. The CDR3 DNA sequence: TGTGCCAGCAGTTTTACCACGACGCTCTACAATGAGCAGTTCTTC.

The CDR3 region is CASSKGQTEAFF. CDR3 in DNA: TGCGCCAGCAGCAAGGGACAGACTGAAGCTTTCTTT. V is TRBV5-1 and J is TRBJ1-1, with 7 bases fitting TRBD1. Germline lookup yields CDR1 SGHRS and CDR2 YFSETQ. V trimming: 4 bases; J trimming: 5 bases; junction bases outside the gene matches: 2. This CDR3 spans 12 amino acids.

This clonotype was recorded only once. The chain recombines TRBV7-9 with TRBJ1-1, with 9 positions matching TRBD1. Germline CDR1 and CDR2: SEHNR and FQNEAQ (reference sequence). With 2 bases clipped from V and 0 bases from J, the junction kept 13 bases outside the gene matches. This CDR3 comprises 19 residues. The CDR3 sequence: CASSLLDYRGRLVNTEAFF. The CDR3 DNA reads as TGTGCCAGCAGCTTACTCGACTACAGGGGGCGTTTAGTGAACACTGAAGCTTTCTTT. The full variable domain, in which reference TRBV7-9 and TRBJ1-1 provide the parts outside the CDR3, is DTGVSQNPRHKITKRGQNVTFRCDPISEHNRLYWYRQTLGQGPEFLTYFQNEAQLEKSRLLSDRFSAERPKGSFSTLEIQRTEQGDSAMYLCASSLLDYRGRLVNTEAFFGQGTRLTVV.

The chain carries TRBV18 and TRBJ2-7; tentatively, D is TRBD2 (6 bases). Germline assignment: CDR1 KGHSH and CDR2 LQKENI. The V end was cut by 6 bases, the J end by 6 bases, with 15 bases between. The CDR3 is made up of 13 amino acids. The CDR3 reads CASSSGLASEQYF. The CDR3, as DNA: TGTGCCAGCTCTTCGGGACTCGCGAGCGAGCAGTACTTC.

This rearrangement joins TRBV10-3 to TRBJ1-1; tentative D call: TRBD1 (5 bases). In germline, CDR1 is ENHRY, CDR2 SYGVKD. CDR3 length: 13 amino acids. Trimming removed 1 base at V and 2 bases at J, with 5 bases between. The CDR3 DNA reads TGTGCCATCAGTGAGTGGGACAACACTGAAGCTTTCTTT. Amino acid sequence: CAISEWDNTEAFF.

A single count supports this clonotype. V is TRBV10-3 and J is TRBJ2-1; 7 nucleotides align to TRBD2. J was trimmed by 3 bases and V by 0 bases; bases with no gene match: 5. Germline CDR1 reads ENHRY; CDR2 reads SYGVKD. CDR3 length equals 16 residues. CDR3 bases: TGTGCCATCAGTGAGTCAGGACTAGTGGGCTACAATGAGCAGTTCTTC. It is translated as CAISESGLVGYNEQFF.

Worth noting for this clonotype: Mismatch with germline at one junction end may stem from a read error. The chain carries TRBV3-1 and TRBJ2-1; 8 bases align to TRBD1. The germline V gene encodes CDR1 LGHDT and CDR2 YNNKEL (reference sequence). This CDR3 comprises 14 residues. The CDR3 region is CASTHRQGYSEQFF. For the CDR3, the DNA is TGTGCCAGCACCCATAGACAGGGGTACAGTGAGCAGTTCTTC.

The chain joins TRBV11-2 to TRBJ2-2, with D perhaps matching TRBD2 (7 bases). V lost 1 base and J 5 bases, leaving 11 bases between the germline ends. CDR1 SGHAT and CDR2 FQNNGV come from the germline V gene. This CDR3 contains 15 residues. The CDR3 DNA is TGTGCCAGCAGCTTAGGGGGGGGCATGACCGGGGAGCTGTTTTTT. Translating gives CASSLGGGMTGELFF.

This sequence joins TRBV25-1 and TRBJ2-1; D is perhaps TRBD1 (5 bases). The J call may be faulty, since TRBJ2-7 better matches the DNA end. CDR1 MGHDK and CDR2 SYGVNS come from the germline V gene. CDR3 length: 15 amino acids. CDR3 DNA sequence: TGTGCCAGCAGTGAACTAGGGGTCCCTCTAGATGAGCAGTACTTC. Protein product: CASSELGVPLDEQYF.

CDR3 in amino acids: CSARDWVSARYEQYF. The DNA for the CDR3 is TGCAGTGCTAGAGATTGGGTTAGCGCTCGCTACGAGCAGTACTTC. V gene TRBV20-1 combines with J gene TRBJ2-7, with a possible D match to TRBD2 (5 bases). This CDR3 comprises 15 residues. V was trimmed by 0 bases and J by 3 bases, leaving 15 bases between them. CDR1 is DFQATT and CDR2 is SNEGSKA in the germline V gene (reference sequence).

This clonotype was seen a handful of times. The chain employs TRBV11-3 and TRBJ2-7, with TRBD2 matching 12 bases. V shed 5 bases, J shed 1 base, and the junction held 3 bases outside the gene matches. The CDR3 runs to 15 residues. Germline V gene lookup returns CDR1 SGHNT and CDR2 YENEEA. The CDR3 region has the DNA TGTGCCAGCAGCGACGGACTAGCGGGGTCCTACGAGCAGTACTTC. Its translation: CASSDGLAGSYEQYF.

The sample holds a few counts of this clonotype. The gene calls are TRBV4-1 and TRBJ2-5; D possibly corresponds to TRBD1 (6 bases). The tail of the sequence fits TRBJ2-7 better, so the J call may be wrong. CDR3 length: 13 amino acids. Germline V gives CDR1 MGHRA, CDR2 YSYEKL. The DNA for the CDR3 is TGCGCCAGCAGCCGATTCACAGGGCTCGAGCAGTACTTC. This sequence encodes CASSRFTGLEQYF.

The CDR3 is CSVESASTDTQYF. In nucleotides, the CDR3 is TGCAGCGTTGAATCTGCTAGCACAGATACGCAGTATTTT. This chain joins TRBV29-1 and TRBJ2-3, with D unclear. This CDR3 contains 13 residues. Germline V gene sequence: CDR1 SQVTM, CDR2 ANQGSEA. V lost 2 bases and J lost 0, with 6 bases in between.

In this sample, this clonotype turned up a few times. The genes are TRBV5-1 and TRBJ1-6, with TRBD1 identical over 9 bases. CDR1 and CDR2 from the germline V gene are SGHRS and YFSETQ. With V trimmed by 0 bases and J by 7 bases, 2 bases remained unmatched. The CDR3 is 15 residues long. The CDR3 sequence is CASSLEQGANSPLHF. Here the CDR3 DNA reads TGCGCCAGCAGCTTGGAACAGGGGGCGAATTCACCCCTCCACTTT.

This clonotype came up many times. The junction and the germline gene differ at one end; a read error may be behind it. The rearrangement joins TRBV5-1 to TRBJ2-7, with 7 bases lining up with TRBD1. This CDR3 contains 12 residues. Germline V gene data show CDR1 as SGHRS and CDR2 as YFSETQ. CDR3 in amino acids: CASSSDRNEQYF. For the CDR3, the DNA is TGTGCCAGCAGCTCGGACAGGAACGAGCAGTACTTC.